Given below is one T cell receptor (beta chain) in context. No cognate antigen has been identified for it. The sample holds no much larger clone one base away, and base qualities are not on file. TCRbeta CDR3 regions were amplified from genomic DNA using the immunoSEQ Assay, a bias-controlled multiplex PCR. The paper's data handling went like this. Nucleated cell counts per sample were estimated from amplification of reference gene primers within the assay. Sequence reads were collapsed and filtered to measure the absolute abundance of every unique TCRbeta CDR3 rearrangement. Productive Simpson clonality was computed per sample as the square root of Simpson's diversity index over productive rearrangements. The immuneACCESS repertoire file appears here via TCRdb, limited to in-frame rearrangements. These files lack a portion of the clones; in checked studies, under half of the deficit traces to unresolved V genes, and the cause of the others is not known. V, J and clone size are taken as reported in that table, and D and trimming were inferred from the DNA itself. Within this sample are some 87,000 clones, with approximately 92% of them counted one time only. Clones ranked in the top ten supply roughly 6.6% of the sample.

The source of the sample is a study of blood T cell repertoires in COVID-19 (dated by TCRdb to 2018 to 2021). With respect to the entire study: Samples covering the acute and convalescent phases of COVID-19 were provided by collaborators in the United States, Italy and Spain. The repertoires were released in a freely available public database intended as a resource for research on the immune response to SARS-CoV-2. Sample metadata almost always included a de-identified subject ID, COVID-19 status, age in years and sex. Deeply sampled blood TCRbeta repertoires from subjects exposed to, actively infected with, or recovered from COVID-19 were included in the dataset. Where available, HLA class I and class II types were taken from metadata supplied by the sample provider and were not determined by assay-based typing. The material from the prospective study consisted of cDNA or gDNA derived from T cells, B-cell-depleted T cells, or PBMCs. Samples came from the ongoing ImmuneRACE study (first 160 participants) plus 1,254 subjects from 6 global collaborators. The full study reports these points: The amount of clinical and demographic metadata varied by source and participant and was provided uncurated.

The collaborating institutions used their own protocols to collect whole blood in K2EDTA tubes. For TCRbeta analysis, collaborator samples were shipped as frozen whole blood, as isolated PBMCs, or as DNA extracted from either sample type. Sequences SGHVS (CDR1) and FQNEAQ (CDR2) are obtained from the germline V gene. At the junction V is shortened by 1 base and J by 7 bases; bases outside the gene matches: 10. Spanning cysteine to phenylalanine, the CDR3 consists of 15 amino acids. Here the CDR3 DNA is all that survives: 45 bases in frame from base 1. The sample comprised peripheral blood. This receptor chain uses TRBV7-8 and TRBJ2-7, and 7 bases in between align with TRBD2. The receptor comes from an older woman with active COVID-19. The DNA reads TGTGCCAGCAGCTTAGGGGGGGGTTCATACACAGAGCAGTACTTC. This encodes CASSLGGGSYTEQYF.